A selection of T cell receptor beta chains follows, all from one sample in a study of tumor-infiltrating lymphocytes in primary liver carcinoma. Using its own MiXCR run on the multiplex PCR reads, TCRdb lists one record per CDR3 protein. The top ten clones hold around 8.5% of a sample with 95,000 to 150,000 distinct CDR3 sequences, around 60% of them seen once. Sequenced: liver tumor tissue from sampling region 1. The receptor source for this set is a woman aged 60-70 years with primary liver carcinoma and hepatitis B virus infection. Each CDR3 is given with its conserved first and last residue. Each record gives: clone size, J gene, D gene, V gene, CDR3 protein, CDR3 DNA. The D gene is left open where the match is weak. Clone size is not always given. Where it is, it says once, few, many or a class for expanded clones.

>NA|TRBJ1-1|NA|TRBV5-1
CASSIDQNENTEAFF
TGCGCCAGCAGCATTGACCAAAACGAGAACACTGAAGCTTTCTTT
>NA|TRBJ1-4|TRBD1|TRBV29-1
CSVRQGGRKNCFF
TGCAGCGTCCGACAGGGGGGGAGGAAAAACTGCTTTTTT
>many|TRBJ2-1|NA|TRBV12-3/TRBV12-4
CASKDGVHNEQFF
TGTGCCAGCAAAGACGGGGTACACAATGAGCAGTTCTTC
>NA|TRBJ2-3|NA|TRBV2
CASSAQPPVLALADTQYF
TGTGCCAGCAGCGCACAGCCTCCGGTACTAGCTTTGGCAGATACGCAGTATTTT
>NA|TRBJ2-1|TRBD2|TRBV28
CACSASGYYNEQFF
TGTGCCTGCAGCGCTAGCGGATACTACAATGAGCAGTTCTTC
>NA|TRBJ2-1|NA|TRBV2
CASSSGRTYNEQFF
TGTGCCAGCTCCTCGGGGCGGACGTACAATGAGCAGTTCTTC
>NA|TRBJ1-1|NA|TRBV30
CAWGWGGEAFF
TGTGCCTGGGGTTGGGGGGGCGAAGCTTTCTTT
>once|TRBJ2-3|NA|TRBV11-2
CASSFEDLTRIWVGTDTQYF
TGTGCAAGCAGCTTTGAGGATTTGACTAGAATTTGGGTAGGCACAGATACGCAGTATTTT
>NA|TRBJ2-3|NA|TRBV7-9
CASSLAVGAEDTQYF
TGTGCCAGCAGCTTAGCGGTGGGGGCCGAAGATACGCAGTATTTT
>few|TRBJ1-1|NA|TRBV11-3
CVSSFRITEAFF
TGTGTCAGCAGCTTCAGAATCACTGAAGCTTTCTTT
>once|TRBJ2-5|NA|TRBV11-3
CTSSLDTETQYF
TGTACCAGCAGCTTAGACACTGAGACCCAATACTTC
>many|TRBJ2-7|TRBD2|TRBV7-8
CASSLALAGVVEQYF
TGTGCCAGCAGCTTAGCGCTAGCGGGAGTTGTCGAGCAGTACTTC
>many|TRBJ2-1|NA|TRBV6-6
CASSYLNNEQFF
TGTGCCAGCAGTTACTTAAACAATGAGCAGTTCTTC
>NA|TRBJ2-1|NA|TRBV7-9
CANSLKGQGRGNEQFF
TGTGCCAACAGCTTAAAGGGGCAGGGGAGAGGCAATGAGCAGTTCTTC
>few|TRBJ2-5|TRBD1|TRBV28
CASSSVQGTETQYF
TGTGCCAGCAGTTCTGTACAGGGGACAGAGACCCAGTACTTC
>NA|TRBJ2-5|NA|TRBV7-9
CASSPLGGGGRETQYF
TGTGCCAGCAGCCCCCTAGGAGGGGGAGGGCGGGAGACCCAGTACTTC
>NA|TRBJ2-1|NA|TRBV11-1
CTSSQTASQSGNEQFF
TGTACCAGCAGTCAAACTGCCAGCCAATCAGGGAATGAGCAGTTCTTC
>NA|TRBJ2-5|TRBD2|TRBV7-9
CASSLVIGLAGETQYF
TGTGCCAGCAGCTTAGTTATCGGACTAGCGGGAGAGACCCAGTACTTC
>NA|TRBJ1-1|TRBD1|TRBV11-2
CASNYRDRGYLNTEAFF
TGTGCCAGCAATTACCGGGACAGGGGGTACTTGAACACTGAAGCTTTCTTT
>NA|TRBJ2-6|NA|TRBV11-2
CASSSGQFWTSSGANVLTF
TGTGCTAGCAGCTCGGGACAGTTCTGGACTAGCTCTGGGGCCAACGTCCTTACTTTC
>NA|TRBJ1-2|NA|TRBV4-1
CASSQGGVSHLRPHGYTF
TGCGCCAGCAGCCAAGGCGGGGTTAGCCACCTCAGACCCCATGGCTACACTTTC
>NA|TRBJ2-1|TRBD1|TRBV29-1
CSAEVPGQLHEQFF
TGCAGCGCTGAAGTTCCGGGACAGTTGCATGAACAGTTCTTC
>many|TRBJ2-2|NA|TRBV4-1
CASSRKMGAGTGELFF
TGCGCCAGCAGCCGAAAAATGGGGGCGGGCACCGGGGAGCTGTTTTTT
>NA|TRBJ2-7|NA|TRBV11-2
CANTVGYEQYF
TGTGCCAACACCGTCGGCTACGAGCAGTATTTC
>NA|TRBJ2-7|TRBD1|TRBV11-2
CATSLQTGIDEQYF
TGTGCCACCAGTTTACAGACAGGGATCGACGAGCAGTACTTC
>NA|TRBJ1-6|NA|TRBV30
CAWSVQGNSALHF
TGCGCCTGGAGTGTTCAGGGTAATTCAGCCCTCCACTTT
>many|TRBJ2-1|NA|TRBV29-1
CSLTLAEGRYNEQFF
TGCAGCCTCACCCTGGCGGAGGGGAGATACAATGAGCAGTTCTTC
>many|TRBJ2-6|NA|TRBV6-5
CASSLGVSGANVLTF
TGTGCCAGCAGTTTAGGGGTCTCTGGGGCCAACGTCCTGACTTTC
>NA|TRBJ2-7|NA|TRBV11-2
CSSSLVGVGRGYEQYF
TGTTCCAGCAGCTTAGTGGGGGTCGGCCGTGGGTACGAGCAGTACTTC
>many|TRBJ2-3|NA|TRBV29-1
CSVKGGPQDTDTQYF
TGCAGCGTTAAGGGGGGCCCACAGGACACAGATACGCAGTATTTT
>NA|TRBJ1-5|NA|TRBV7-8
CASSTGQINQPQHF
TGTGCCAGCAGCACCGGACAGATTAATCAGCCCCAGCATTTT
>many|TRBJ2-7|NA|TRBV29-1
CSVRPGLTYEQYF
TGCAGCGTTCGTCCGGGACTGACCTACGAGCAGTACTTC
>once|TRBJ1-5|NA|TRBV29-1
CSVDGTSVERRYTQHF
TGCAGCGTCGACGGGACTAGCGTAGAGAGGAGATATACGCAGCATTTT
>few|TRBJ2-7|NA|TRBV6-1
CASSSPGDYYEQYF
TGTGCCAGCAGCTCCCCGGGAGACTACTACGAGCAGTACTTC
>NA|TRBJ2-5|TRBD2|TRBV5-1
CASSRNGLAGTQETQYF
TGCGCCAGCAGCCGAAATGGACTAGCGGGGACTCAAGAGACCCAGTACTTC
>NA|TRBJ1-1|NA|TRBV6-1
CASSADKGSNTEAFF
TGTGCCAGCAGTGCAGACAAGGGTTCGAACACTGAAGCTTTCTTT
>few|TRBJ2-3|TRBD2|TRBV4-2
CASSRVAGSTDTQYF
TGTGCCAGCAGCCGAGTAGCGGGATCCACAGATACGCAGTATTTT
>once|TRBJ2-7|TRBD2|TRBV29-1
CNVGTSWSWAPYEQYF
TGCAACGTGGGGACTAGCTGGAGTTGGGCCCCCTACGAGCAGTACTTC
>NA|TRBJ1-2|NA|TRBV28
CASSRTFGYTF
TGTGCCAGCAGCCGGACATTTGGCTACACCTTC
>many|TRBJ2-7|NA|TRBV29-1
CSVEGGLADEQYF
TGCAGCGTTGAGGGGGGGCTAGCGGACGAGCAGTACTTC
>NA|TRBJ2-2|TRBD2|TRBV11-2
CTSSLVRLAHRPTGELCF
TGTACCAGCAGCTTAGTTAGACTAGCGCATCGTCCGACCGGGGAGCTGTGTTTT
>NA|TRBJ2-7|NA|TRBV29-1
CGVRTGNREQYF
TGCGGCGTGAGGACCGGGAATAGGGAGCAGTACTTC
>NA|TRBJ2-3|NA|TRBV4-2
CASSQEVTRRGGVSDTQYF
TGTGCCAGCAGCCAAGAGGTGACTAGGCGGGGAGGCGTGTCAGATACGCAGTATTTT
>NA|TRBJ2-3|NA|TRBV11-2
CASSPGLPGPDTQYF
TGCGCCAGCAGCCCTGGACTACCAGGCCCAGATACGCAGTATTTT
>few|TRBJ2-1|TRBD2|TRBV7-9
CASSLDIAGGNEQFF
TGTGCCAGCAGCTTAGACATAGCGGGAGGGAATGAGCAGTTCTTC
>few|TRBJ1-3|TRBD1|TRBV11-3
CAGRTTGAFTPGYTIYF
TGTGCCGGCAGGACTACAGGGGCTTTCACTCCTGGATACACCATATATTTT
>once|TRBJ2-7|NA|TRBV18
CASSPPLAGDATAYEQYF
TGTGCCAGCTCACCACCGTTAGCCGGGGACGCAACAGCCTACGAGCAGTACTTC
>few|TRBJ2-3|TRBD2|TRBV6-4
CASSDSSGRGTDTQYF
TGTGCCAGCAGTGACTCTAGCGGGAGGGGAACAGATACGCAGTATTTT